This T cell receptor (beta chain) was recorded in a study of shared clonotypes between healthy human individuals. The wider study: Those who served as donors were two women and three men between the ages of 18 and 49.

The method was immunoSEQ multiplex PCR; TCRdb's version includes in-frame clones alone and lacks a portion of them. The data contain fewer than 850,000 clones, about nine tenths of them singletons. Study-wide results and limits: It was the non-shared clonotypes that had lower generation probabilities than clonotypes shared by all four donors. Memory subsets generally showed lower estimated richness than naive subsets.

As for this clone: Its cognate antigen is unknown.

CDR1 PRHDT and CDR2 FYEKMQ come from the germline V gene (reference sequence). The CDR3 sequence is 16 residues long. The ends were cut back, 2 bases at V and 0 bases at J, with 11 bases in the middle. The sequencing input was memory CD8+ T cells from PBMCs. The subset: CD45RO+ cells pooled with CCR7-negative TemRA cells. This chain connects TRBV13 to TRBJ2-1; perhaps D is TRBD1 or TRBD2 (5 bases each). The sequence came from a man between 18 and 29 years old in good health. Some clones in this sample may be carry-over from other donors' samples. CDR3 bases: TGTGCCAGCAGCTTATGGGGACCCCCCTCCTACAATGAGCAGTTCTTC. Its translation is CASSLWGPPSYNEQFF.